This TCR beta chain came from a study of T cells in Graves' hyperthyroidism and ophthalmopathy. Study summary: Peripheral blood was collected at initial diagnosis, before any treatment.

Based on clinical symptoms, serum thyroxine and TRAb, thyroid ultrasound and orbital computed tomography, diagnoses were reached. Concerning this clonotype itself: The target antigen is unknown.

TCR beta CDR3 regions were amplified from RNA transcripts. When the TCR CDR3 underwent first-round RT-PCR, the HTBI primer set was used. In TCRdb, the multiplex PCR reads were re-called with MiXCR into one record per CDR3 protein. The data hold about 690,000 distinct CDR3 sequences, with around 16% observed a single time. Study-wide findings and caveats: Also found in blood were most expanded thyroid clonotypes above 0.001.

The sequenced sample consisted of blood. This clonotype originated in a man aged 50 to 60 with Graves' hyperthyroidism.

The CDR3 bases are TGTGCCACCAGTGACCCGGGACAGGGAGACCAAGAGACCCAGTACTTC. Translated, it gives CATSDPGQGDQETQYF. The rearrangement joins TRBV24-1 to TRBJ2-5; 9 bases fit TRBD1. V shed 4 bases, J shed 0 bases, and the junction held 5 bases outside the gene matches. Germline V CDR1 and CDR2: KGHDR, SFDVKD. This CDR3 contains 16 residues.